This entry lists 28 T cell receptor beta chains sequenced from one sample in a study of CD8 T cells in Susac syndrome (dated 2019 in TCRdb). Libraries were constructed by the immunoSEQ multiplex PCR assay. RNA was extracted using the RNeasy kit, and roughly 0.45 to 1 microgram was reverse transcribed with random hexamers. TCRdb trimmed the raw reads at Q25, called clones with MiXCR and kept productive beta chains. Under each unique CDR3 protein, matching rows form one entry showing the most common genes and DNA. This sample gives 100,000 to 150,000 distinct CDR3 sequences in total; around 94% of them show up just once. Clones ranked in the top ten supply under 0.095% of the sample. Specimen: CD4+ T cells from PBMCs. Receptors were obtained from a human donor in good health.

J is TRBJ1-2 and V is TRBV2; 7 bases align to TRBD1. The CDR3 is 14 amino acids. Losses at the gene ends were 5 bases for V and 2 bases for J; bases not matched to a gene: 5. Germline V gene data show CDR1 as SNHLY and CDR2 as FYNNEI. The DNA for the CDR3 is TGTGCCAGCAGTACCGAACAGGGGAACTATGGCTACACCTTC. Encoded protein: CASSTEQGNYGYTF.

This rearrangement joins TRBV7-2 to TRBJ2-2; 7 nucleotides line up with TRBD2. Germline CDR1 reads SGHTA; CDR2 reads FQGNSA. This CDR3 is built from 16 residues. V shed 4 bases and J 4 bases; nucleotides not matched to a gene: 9. CDR3 sequence reads: CASSSRLALGTGELFF. For the CDR3, the DNA is TGTGCCAGCAGCTCCCGACTAGCCCTAGGCACCGGGGAGCTGTTTTTT.

The rearrangement joins TRBV30 to TRBJ1-1; D call uncertain. CDR1 is GTSNPN, CDR2 SVGIG, per germline (reference sequence). V lost 8 bases and J lost 8, with 18 bases in between. The length of the CDR3 is 12 residues. The CDR3 region is CALAARRSEAFF. The CDR3 DNA follows: TGTGCCCTTGCAGCTAGGCGGTCAGAAGCTTTCTTT.

The rearrangement joins TRBV20-1 to TRBJ2-1; D gene unclear. This CDR3 spans 13 amino acids. V lost 8 bases, J lost 4 bases, and 15 bases lay in between. Germline loops: CDR1 DFQATT, CDR2 SNEGSKA (reference sequence). The CDR3 coding sequence is TGCAGTAGGTTACAAGGGTTGTACAATGAGCAGTTCTTC. Its translation: CSRLQGLYNEQFF.

CDR3 sequence (DNA): TGTGCCAGCAGTCTAGGGACAGGGAAGAGGGGCTACACCTTC. Protein sequence: CASSLGTGKRGYTF. V and J are TRBV12-3 or TRBV12-4 and TRBJ1-2, with 9 bases lining up with TRBD1. Losses at the gene ends were 5 bases for V and 8 bases for J; bases not matched to a gene: 9. The CDR3 is 14 residues long.

This chain links TRBV7-2 with TRBJ1-1, with a possible D match to TRBD1 (5 bases). With 1 base removed from V and 5 bases from J, the gap between germline ends came to 11 bases. The length of the CDR3 is 14 residues. CDR1 and CDR2 from the germline V gene are SGHTA and FQGNSA. The CDR3 DNA is TGTGCCAGCAGCTTAGATTGGGGGAGGACTGAAGCTTTCTTT. Translation gives CASSLDWGRTEAFF.

This clonotype appeared once. The chain employs TRBV10-3 and TRBJ2-7; D assignment may be TRBD1 or TRBD2 (5 bases each). Germline V CDR1 and CDR2: ENHRY, SYGVKD. The CDR3 has 15 amino acids. Deletions cut 7 bases from V and 2 bases from J, with 18 bases between. The CDR3: CAITLERDGPYEQYF. In DNA form, the CDR3 reads TGTGCCATCACCCTCGAGAGGGACGGTCCCTACGAGCAGTACTTC.

This clonotype appeared once. The chain uses TRBV29-1 and TRBJ2-5; D is tentatively TRBD1 or TRBD2 (6 bases each). Germline CDR1 and CDR2: SQVTM and ANQGSEA. V shed 4 bases and J shed 5 bases, with 11 bases lying between them. This CDR3 comprises 12 residues. CDR3 in DNA: TGCAGCGTTGTCGGGGGCGAGGAGACCCAGTACTTC. It encodes CSVVGGEETQYF. The full variable domain, in which reference TRBV29-1 and TRBJ2-5 provide the parts outside the CDR3, is SAVISQKPSRDICQRGTSLTIQCQVDSQVTMMFWYRQQPGQSLTLIATANQGSEATYESGFVIDKFPISRPNLTFSTLTVSNMSPEDSSIYLCSVVGGEETQYFGPGTRLLVL.

The gene calls are TRBV27 and TRBJ2-3, with 11 bases matching TRBD2. The CDR3 loop spans 14 amino acids. Germline V gene data show CDR1 as MNHEY and CDR2 as SMNVEV (reference sequence). J lost 10 bases, V lost 2 bases, and 5 bases had no gene match. CDR3 DNA sequence: TGTGCCAGCAGTTTAAGTGGGACTAGCGGTTCGCAGTATTTT. Amino acid sequence: CASSLSGTSGSQYF.

V gene TRBV7-9 combines with J gene TRBJ2-3, with 7 bases that match TRBD1. CDR1 and CDR2 (germline): SEHNR, FQNEAQ (reference sequence). The V gene end was trimmed by 1 base and the J gene end by 4 bases; junction bases not matched to a gene: 5. The CDR3 sequence is 15 residues long. The CDR3: CASSLEGGRADTQYF. The CDR3 DNA reads as TGTGCCAGCAGCTTAGAAGGGGGCAGGGCAGATACGCAGTATTTT.

The rearrangement uses TRBV9 and TRBJ2-6, with 11 positions matching TRBD2. This CDR3 spans 18 amino acids. V trimming: 4 bases; J trimming: 0 bases; junction bases outside the gene matches: 6. Germline CDR1 and CDR2: SGDLS and YYNGEE. Here the CDR3 reads CASSPGLAGASGANVLTF. The CDR3 DNA reads TGTGCCAGCAGCCCCGGACTAGCGGGTGCCTCTGGGGCCAACGTCCTGACTTTC.

The chain joins TRBV29-1 to TRBJ2-3; TRBD2 might be the D (6 bases). The germline gives CDR1 SQVTM, CDR2 ANQGSEA. Trimming took 4 bases from V and 0 from J, leaving 11 bases between them. The CDR3 totals 14 residues. CDR3 sequence (DNA): TGCAGCGTTGTTAGCGGTATTAGCACAGATACGCAGTATTTT. Translation gives CSVVSGISTDTQYF.

Only one count was recorded for this clonotype. The chain uses TRBV6-2 or TRBV6-3 and TRBJ2-3; the match to TRBD1 covers 9 bases. V gave up 4 bases and J gave up 9 bases; unmatched junction bases: 5. Germline CDR1 reads MNHEY; CDR2 reads SVGEGT. The length of the CDR3 is 13 residues. The CDR3 DNA is TGTGCCAGCAGTTGGGACAGGGTAGGAACGCAGTATTTT. It encodes CASSWDRVGTQYF.

This clonotype showed up just once. The chain joins TRBV15 to TRBJ1-2, with D tentatively TRBD1 (6 bases). This CDR3 is built from 13 residues. V was pared by 2 bases and J by 4 bases, with 8 bases between. Germline CDR1 LNHNV, CDR2 YYDKDF (reference sequence). In nucleotides, the CDR3 is TGTGCCACCAGCAGACAGGGGCCCTATGGCTACACCTTC. The encoded protein is CATSRQGPYGYTF.

This rearrangement joins TRBV7-2 to TRBJ1-1, with D unclear. Germline CDR1 is SGHTA and CDR2 is FQGNSA. CDR3 length: 14 residues. With 3 bases removed from V and 5 bases from J, the gap between germline ends came to 13 bases. In nucleotides, the CDR3 is TGTGCCAGCAGCTTCGGTGGGGTTGTGACTGAAGCTTTCTTT. It yields the protein CASSFGGVVTEAFF.

The chain recombines TRBV30 with TRBJ2-3, with D tentatively TRBD1 (5 bases). The CDR3 is 13 residues long. V lost 0 bases to trimming and J lost 14 bases, with 18 bases between them. Germline CDR1 is GTSNPN and CDR2 is SVGIG (reference sequence). The CDR3 nucleotides are TGTGCCTGGAGTGTAGGTGGGGCGGCGAGTGGGTATTTT. It translates to CAWSVGGAASGYF.

The J gene is TRBJ2-2, the V gene TRBV7-9; 7 nucleotides line up with TRBD2. This CDR3 comprises 12 residues. Germline V gene lookup returns CDR1 SEHNR and CDR2 FQNEAQ (reference sequence). Germline trimming cut 2 bases from V and 11 bases from J; bases unmatched to any gene: 2. CDR3 nucleotide sequence: TGTGCCAGCAGCTTACTAGCGGCAGAGCTGTTTTTT. Translating gives CASSLLAAELFF.

The chain combines TRBV28 with TRBJ2-3, with no clear D. The CDR3 covers 10 residues. Germline loops: CDR1 MDHEN, CDR2 SYDVKM. Trimming pared 6 bases from V and 6 bases from J, leaving 4 bases between. The CDR3 sequence is CASSGDTQYF. The CDR3 coding sequence is TGTGCCAGCAGCGGGGATACGCAGTATTTT.

This chain joins TRBV6-2 or TRBV6-3 and TRBJ1-5; D is unclear. The CDR3 spans 12 residues. Looked up from germline, CDR1 is MNHEY and CDR2 is SVGEGT. Trimming cost V 3 bases and J 7 bases, with 7 bases left between them. CDR3 DNA sequence: TGTGCCAGCAGTTATACCTACCAGCCCCAGCATTTT. Its translation is CASSYTYQPQHF.

The CDR3 bases are TGTGCCAGCAGCCCCGGTCCCGGGACCAATTCACCCCTCCACTTT. This gives the protein CASSPGPGTNSPLHF. The chain is built from TRBV7-9 and TRBJ1-6; D possibly corresponds to TRBD1 (5 bases). The CDR3 totals 15 residues. Trimming pared 5 bases from V and 7 bases from J, leaving 15 bases between. CDR1 and CDR2 from the germline V gene are SEHNR and FQNEAQ (reference sequence).

Notes on this clonotype: The junction and the germline gene differ at one end; a read error may be behind it. V usage is TRBV7-7 and J usage is TRBJ1-4; 10 bases match TRBD1. CDR1 SSHAT and CDR2 FNYEAQ come from the germline V gene (reference sequence). This CDR3 spans 15 amino acids. In nucleotides, the CDR3 is TGTGCTAGCAGCCCTCAGACAGGGGGCCTCGAAAAACTGTTTTTT. It is translated as CASSPQTGGLEKLFF. The complete variable domain, with remaining parts taken from reference TRBV7-7 and TRBJ1-4, reads GAGVSQSPRYKVTKRGQDVTLRCDPISSHATLYWYQQALGQGPEFLTYFNYEAQPDKSGLPSDRFSAERPEGSISTLTIQRTEQRDSAMYRCASSPQTGGLEKLFFGSGTQLSVL.

V is TRBV2 and J is TRBJ1-1; D perhaps matches TRBD1 (5 bases). The length of the CDR3 is 14 residues. V gave up 4 bases and J gave up 1 base, with 10 bases separating them. The germline V gene encodes CDR1 SNHLY and CDR2 FYNNEI. The CDR3 nucleotides are TGTGCCAGCAGTGGGGACGCCTCGAACACTGAAGCTTTCTTT. Protein sequence: CASSGDASNTEAFF.

The chain uses TRBV7-2 and TRBJ2-1; D is uncertain. The germline V and J ends were trimmed by 4 bases and 4 bases, with 11 bases remaining between them. Germline CDR1 and CDR2: SGHTA and FQGNSA. The CDR3 has 14 amino acids. CDR3 coding DNA: TGTGCCAGCAGCTCCACGCGCGAATACAATGAGCAGTTCTTC. Amino acids: CASSSTREYNEQFF.

This chain joins TRBV7-8 and TRBJ1-2; D is unresolved. Germline V lookup: CDR1 SGHVS, CDR2 FQNEAQ. The CDR3 has 16 amino acids. The V gene lost 5 bases and the J gene lost 3 bases, with 19 bases spanning the gap. This CDR3 is CASSPRRGRMDYGYTF. In DNA form, the CDR3 reads TGTGCCAGCAGCCCCCGGCGGGGAAGGATGGACTATGGCTACACCTTC.

This rearrangement joins TRBV13 to TRBJ1-3; possible D gene TRBD1, 6 bases. The CDR3 covers 15 residues. Germline CDR1 PRHDT, CDR2 FYEKMQ (reference sequence). The germline V and J ends were trimmed by 0 bases and 7 bases, with 13 bases remaining between them. CDR3 nucleotide sequence: TGTGCCAGCAGCTTAGGGATCGGGGGCGCGAACACCATATATTTT. This translates into CASSLGIGGANTIYF.

This chain uses TRBV27 with TRBJ2-7, with TRBD2 matching 9 bases. The V gene's germline CDR1 is MNHEY and CDR2 SMNVEV (reference sequence). The V and J ends lost 4 bases and 0 bases, in that order; junction bases with no gene match: 13. The CDR3 consists of 18 residues. As DNA, the CDR3 is TGTGCCAGCAGTTCCCCCCTGACTAGCGGAGGGAGCTCCTACGAGCAGTACTTC. As protein: CASSSPLTSGGSSYEQYF.

The chain couples TRBV5-1 to TRBJ2-3; possibly TRBD1 or TRBD2 for D (5 bases each). Germline CDR1 reads SGHRS; CDR2 reads YFSETQ. Trimming cost V 4 bases and J 6 bases, with 12 bases left between them. The CDR3 has 13 residues. In nucleotides, the CDR3 is TGCGCCAGCAGCCGGGACGTTGCGGATACGCAGTATTTT. It encodes CASSRDVADTQYF.

The chain combines TRBV20-1 with TRBJ2-3; a possible D gene is TRBD2 (6 bases). This CDR3 spans 14 amino acids. Germline V gene sequence: CDR1 DFQATT, CDR2 SNEGSKA (reference sequence). With 4 bases removed from V and 1 base from J, the gap between germline ends came to 12 bases. CDR3 loop: CSANERVRTDTQYF. As DNA, the CDR3 is TGCAGTGCTAACGAGCGGGTCCGCACAGATACGCAGTATTTT.